This T cell receptor beta chain appears in the sequencing data of a study of blood T cells in healthy people across ages. Peripheral blood samples of 9 to 10 milliliters were drawn from each donor. Broader study findings: As age increased, TCR beta diversity per million T cells fell in a roughly linear fashion.

With respect to this clonotype: Its matching antigen is unknown.

Through a sample-barcoded 5' primer and a J-beta primer mix, a second PCR was run for about 6 to 11 cycles. TCRdb reanalysed the 5' RACE reads using MiXCR and keeps one entry per CDR3 protein. The top ten hold under 15% of the sample, which has hundreds of thousands of distinct CDR3 sequences, 36% seen once. The germline V and J ends were trimmed by 2 bases and 2 bases, with 8 bases remaining between them. CDR3 size: 14 residues. The germline V gene has CDR1 ENHRY and CDR2 SYGVKD. This TCR derives from a man aged 18 to 29 in good health. This chain links TRBV10-3 with TRBJ2-3; D uncertain. Sequencing used blood. The CDR3 is CAISEDGSTDTQYF. As DNA, the CDR3 is TGTGCCATCAGTGAGGACGGATCCACAGATACGCAGTATTTT.